The clone carrying this T cell receptor (beta chain) has just a few counts. Its specificity is not known. Once RNA had been extracted, it was reverse transcribed into cDNA to act as the sequencing template. Some clones are missing from TCRdb's copy, which holds only in-frame ones; the method was immunoSEQ multiplex PCR. The table includes more than 12,000 clones, 58% detected once. The sample comes from a study of CD8+ T cells in alopecia areata. As part of sample collection, lesional scalp punch biopsies and peripheral blood were taken from alopecia areata patients. Whole-study results and caveats: Affected lesional scalp, above all in alopecia totalis/universalis, was more clonal than normal scalp.

Trimming took 4 bases from V and 5 from J, leaving 14 bases between them. There are 14 residues in the CDR3. Germline CDR1 is SGHDN and CDR2 is FVKESK. The V gene is TRBV14, the J gene TRBJ2-5; perhaps TRBD1 as D (6 bases). This TCR was recovered from a human donor with alopecia areata. Here the sequenced sample was skin, taken at week 0. In DNA form, the CDR3 reads TGTGCCAGCAGCCGCCCGGGACATGAGGAGACCCAGTACTTC. Translation: CASSRPGHEETQYF.